This entry lists 25 T cell receptor beta chains sequenced from one sample in a study of blood T cell repertoires in COVID-19. Sequencing was performed with immunoSEQ multiplex PCR; in TCRdb, only in-frame clones are kept and a portion is missing. The data show roughly 260,000 clones, approximately 89% seen once. Sample: peripheral blood. Every receptor here comes from a woman aged 45-65 years with acute or convalescent COVID-19.

The chain links TRBV7-2 to TRBJ2-7; no reliable D call. The V gene lost 1 base and the J gene lost 0 bases, with 4 bases spanning the gap. CDR3 length: 13 amino acids. The V gene's germline CDR1 is SGHTA and CDR2 FQGNSA. CDR3 sequence: CASSLDYSYEQYF. The CDR3 DNA follows: TGTGCCAGCAGCTTAGACTACTCCTACGAGCAGTACTTC.

This rearrangement joins TRBV4-3 to TRBJ1-4, with D tentatively TRBD1 (6 bases). Germline values: CDR1 LGHNA, CDR2 YSLEER. V was pared by 3 bases and J by 7 bases, with 15 bases between. This CDR3 spans 15 amino acids. CDR3 in amino acids: CASSQVRTAFEKLFF. The CDR3 DNA reads TGCGCCAGCAGCCAGGTTCGGACAGCCTTTGAAAAACTGTTTTTT.

The V and J genes are TRBV27 and TRBJ1-2; D perhaps matches TRBD1 (5 bases). Trimming removed 4 bases from V and 0 bases from J, with 6 bases in between. The CDR3 sequence is 13 residues long. Germline assignment: CDR1 MNHEY and CDR2 SMNVEV (reference sequence). In DNA form, the CDR3 reads TGTGCCAGCAGTTCCAGGGCTAACTATGGCTACACCTTC. Protein product: CASSSRANYGYTF.

The chain uses TRBV19 and TRBJ1-1; tentatively, D is TRBD1 (5 bases). Per germline, CDR1 LNHDA and CDR2 SQIVND (reference sequence). V lost 3 bases, J lost 4 bases, and 15 bases lay in between. The CDR3 covers 15 residues. CDR3: CASSISIAGGTEAFF. The CDR3, as DNA: TGTGCCAGTAGTATTTCCATAGCGGGGGGCACTGAAGCTTTCTTT.

A single count supports this clone. The CDR3 DNA is TGTGCCAGCAGTTTATCAGGGGCTCGGGAGACCCAGTACTTC. It encodes CASSLSGARETQYF. The chain joins TRBV28 to TRBJ2-5; TRBD1 is a possible D gene (6 bases). Germline CDR1 MDHEN, CDR2 SYDVKM. The CDR3 extends over 14 amino acids. Trimming took 1 base from V and 5 from J, leaving 11 bases between them.

A few counts support this clone. The chain uses TRBV7-9 and TRBJ2-7; possibly TRBD2 for D (5 bases). Trimming stripped 0 bases from V and 4 bases from J, with 16 bases between. Germline CDR1 reads SEHNR; CDR2 reads FQNEAQ (reference sequence). This CDR3 contains 16 residues. DNA of the CDR3: TGTGCCAGCAGCTTAGCGCAGGACGAAGGAGGATACGAGCAGTACTTC. Its translation: CASSLAQDEGGYEQYF.

The chain couples TRBV6-2 or TRBV6-3 to TRBJ2-7, with a tentative D call TRBD1 (6 bases). This CDR3 is 13 amino acids long. Per germline, CDR1 MNHEY and CDR2 SVGEGT. Trimming left V 4 bases short and J 5 bases short, with 12 bases between. CDR3 bases: TGTGCCAGCAGTTCCTTCACAGGGAACGAGCAGTACTTC. Translation gives CASSSFTGNEQYF.

The gene calls are TRBV28 and TRBJ2-7, with TRBD1 matching over 8 bases. The CDR3 runs 15 residues. The germline CDR1 and CDR2 sequences are MDHEN and SYDVKM. V shed 2 bases and J 1 base; nucleotides not matched to a gene: 4. CDR3 region: CASSLVGQASYEQYF. The CDR3 DNA is TGTGCCAGCAGTTTAGTGGGACAGGCATCCTACGAGCAGTACTTC.

This rearrangement joins TRBV6-5 to TRBJ1-2; a weak D match, TRBD1 (5 bases). Germline CDR1 MNHEY, CDR2 SVGAGI. The V and J ends lost 8 bases and 8 bases respectively, with 18 bases between them. This CDR3 is built from 13 residues. The DNA of the CDR3 is TGTGCCAGCCGAGACAGCTTACTATTCGGCTACACCTTC. It is translated as CASRDSLLFGYTF.

The chain has TRBV27 and TRBJ1-5; tentatively, D is TRBD1 (5 bases). The CDR3 extends over 14 amino acids. V lost 3 bases and J lost 6, with 12 bases in between. Germline CDR1 reads MNHEY; CDR2 reads SMNVEV (reference sequence). The CDR3 is CASSFLLGAQPQHF. CDR3 nucleotides: TGTGCCAGCAGTTTTCTTCTTGGGGCTCAGCCCCAGCATTTT.

CDR3 bases: TGTGCCAGCAGCCCTTTAAACCTCGACAGGGGGAACTATGGCTACACCTTC. Protein product: CASSPLNLDRGNYGYTF. V usage is TRBV11-2 and J usage is TRBJ1-2; TRBD1 aligns across 9 bases. V lost 5 bases, J lost 2 bases, and 12 bases stayed unmatched. Germline CDR1 SGHAT, CDR2 FQNNGV. The length of the CDR3 is 17 residues. Supplemented by reference TRBV11-2 and TRBJ1-2, the full variable domain reads EAGVAQSPRYKIIEKRQSVAFWCNPISGHATLYWYQQILGQGPKLLIQFQNNGVVDDSQLPKDRFSAERLKGVDSTLKIQPAKLEDSAVYLCASSPLNLDRGNYGYTFGSGTRLTVV.

The rearrangement links TRBV10-3 to TRBJ2-7; TRBD2 is a possible D gene (5 bases). Germline loops: CDR1 ENHRY, CDR2 SYGVKD. The CDR3 runs to 13 residues. V was trimmed by 10 bases and J by 0 bases, leaving 13 bases between them. The CDR3 loop reads CASTAGNSYEQYF. The CDR3 coding sequence is TGTGCCAGCACGGCCGGGAACTCCTACGAGCAGTACTTC.

This clone was counted once. This chain joins TRBV28 and TRBJ2-1, with D maybe TRBD1 (6 bases). CDR1 is MDHEN, CDR2 SYDVKM, per germline. V was shortened by 2 bases and J by 3 bases, with 14 bases between the two germline ends. The CDR3 consists of 16 residues. CDR3 sequence: CASSLPGAGVYNEQFF. The DNA for the CDR3 is TGTGCCAGCAGTTTACCCGGGGCAGGGGTCTACAATGAGCAGTTCTTC.

This rearrangement joins TRBV7-2 to TRBJ1-1, with D possibly TRBD1 on 6 matching bases. Trimming cost V 3 bases and J 2 bases, with 10 bases left between them. CDR3 length equals 14 residues. Germline V CDR1 and CDR2: SGHTA, FQGNSA. CDR3 in DNA: TGTGCCAGCAGCTTTATACAGGGTAACACTGAAGCTTTCTTT. Protein product: CASSFIQGNTEAFF. Full variable domain (remainder filled in from reference TRBV7-2 and TRBJ1-1): GAGVSQSPSNKVTEKGKDVELRCDPISGHTALYWYRQSLGQGLEFLIYFQGNSAPDKSGLPSDRFSAERTGGSVSTLTIQRTQQEDSAVYLCASSFIQGNTEAFFGQGTRLTVV.

The V call is TRBV11-3, the J call TRBJ2-2; TRBD1 agrees at 9 bases. The CDR3 is made up of 18 amino acids. V lost 6 bases to trimming and J lost 0 bases; unmatched junction nucleotides: 11. CDR1 and CDR2 from the germline V gene are SGHNT and YENEEA. CDR3 nucleotides: TGTGCCAGCAGTCGTCCCGGGACAGGGTCCCCGAACACCGGGGAGCTGTTTTTT. It codes for CASSRPGTGSPNTGELFF.

The chain links TRBV5-4 to TRBJ2-5; TRBD2 agrees at 12 bases. Germline loops: CDR1 SGHNT, CDR2 YYREEE (reference sequence). V dropped 1 base and J dropped 5; count of bases not matched to a gene: 9. There are 17 residues in the CDR3. The CDR3 coding sequence is TGTGCCAGCAGCTTGCCTAGCGGGAGGGAAAGAGGGGAGACCCAGTACTTC. It encodes CASSLPSGRERGETQYF.

The rearrangement joins TRBV6-1 to TRBJ2-6; 11 bases line up with TRBD2. The CDR3 contains 17 residues. Germline values: CDR1 MNHNS, CDR2 SASEGT. The junction had 1 base not matched to a gene; V was cut back by 3 bases and J by 0 bases. The CDR3 protein is CASSDSGRASGANVLTF. The CDR3 DNA is TGTGCCAGCAGTGATAGCGGGAGGGCCTCTGGGGCCAACGTCCTGACTTTC.

The chain is built from TRBV24-1 and TRBJ2-7; D gene uncertain. CDR3 length: 13 amino acids. V gave up 6 bases and J gave up 5 bases, with 13 bases separating them. The germline CDR1 and CDR2 sequences are KGHDR and SFDVKD. For the CDR3, the DNA is TGTGCCACCAGTCCTACGGTTACCAACGAGCAGTACTTC. It translates to CATSPTVTNEQYF.

CDR3 sequence (DNA): TGTGCCAGCAGTATCCCCTCCTCTGGAAACACCATATATTTT. Translating gives CASSIPSSGNTIYF. The chain joins TRBV28 to TRBJ1-3, with D unresolved. The CDR3 is 14 amino acids. The germline gives CDR1 MDHEN, CDR2 SYDVKM. V shed 5 bases and J shed 0 bases, with 8 bases lying between them.

This chain links TRBV28 with TRBJ2-6, with TRBD1 matching 8 bases. The CDR3 contains 19 residues. Germline lookup yields CDR1 MDHEN and CDR2 SYDVKM. V shed 5 bases, J shed 0 bases, and the junction held 12 bases outside the gene matches. The CDR3 loop reads CASSPLGQAYLSGANVLTF. In nucleotides, the CDR3 is TGTGCCAGCAGTCCCCTGGGACAGGCCTACCTCTCTGGGGCCAACGTCCTGACTTTC. Variable domain in full (rest from reference TRBV28 and TRBJ2-6): DVKVTQSSRYLVKRTGEKVFLECVQDMDHENMFWYRQDPGLGLRLIYFSYDVKMKEKGDIPEGYSVSREKKERFSLILESASTNQTSMYLCASSPLGQAYLSGANVLTFGAGSRLTVL.

The chain recombines TRBV12-3 or TRBV12-4 with TRBJ2-3; D gene unclear. The CDR3 is 13 amino acids. V gave up 2 bases and J gave up 1 base, with 4 bases separating them. CDR3 bases: TGTGCCAGCAGTTTACCCGGCACAGATACGCAGTATTTT. This sequence encodes CASSLPGTDTQYF.

This rearrangement joins TRBV7-2 to TRBJ2-1; TRBD2 matches 7 bases. This CDR3 contains 17 residues. The V gene end was trimmed by 5 bases and the J gene end by 0 bases; junction bases not matched to a gene: 10. The germline gives CDR1 SGHTA, CDR2 FQGNSA. CDR3 protein: CASSQRERTSSYNEQFF. CDR3 bases: TGTGCCAGCAGCCAAAGAGAGAGGACTAGCTCCTACAATGAGCAGTTCTTC. Variable domain in full (rest from reference TRBV7-2 and TRBJ2-1): GAGVSQSPSNKVTEKGKDVELRCDPISGHTALYWYRQSLGQGLEFLIYFQGNSAPDKSGLPSDRFSAERTGGSVSTLTIQRTQQEDSAVYLCASSQRERTSSYNEQFFGPGTRLTVL.

V usage is TRBV7-3 and J usage is TRBJ2-1, with 8 nucleotides matching TRBD2. The CDR3 loop spans 15 amino acids. V shed 5 bases and J 9 bases; nucleotides not matched to a gene: 12. Looked up from germline, CDR1 is SGHTA and CDR2 is FQGTGA. CDR3 in amino acids: CASSPVRTSTGEQFF. CDR3 in DNA: TGTGCCAGCAGCCCCGTCCGGACTAGCACCGGTGAGCAGTTCTTC.

V gene TRBV28 combines with J gene TRBJ2-7; 8 bases line up with TRBD1. The CDR3 covers 15 residues. The V and J ends lost 4 bases and 6 bases, in that order; junction bases with no gene match: 11. CDR1 is MDHEN and CDR2 is SYDVKM in the germline V gene. CDR3: CASSSGGQGGLEQYF. Here the CDR3 DNA reads TGTGCCAGCAGTTCAGGAGGACAGGGTGGTCTCGAGCAGTACTTC.

The V gene is TRBV2, the J gene TRBJ1-2; 7 bases align to TRBD1. The CDR3 spans 14 residues. The junction had 9 bases not matched to a gene; V was cut back by 8 bases and J by 3 bases. Germline V gene data show CDR1 as SNHLY and CDR2 as FYNNEI. Here the CDR3 reads CASDDRAAHYGYTF. CDR3 DNA sequence: TGTGCCAGCGACGACAGGGCCGCTCACTATGGCTACACCTTC.